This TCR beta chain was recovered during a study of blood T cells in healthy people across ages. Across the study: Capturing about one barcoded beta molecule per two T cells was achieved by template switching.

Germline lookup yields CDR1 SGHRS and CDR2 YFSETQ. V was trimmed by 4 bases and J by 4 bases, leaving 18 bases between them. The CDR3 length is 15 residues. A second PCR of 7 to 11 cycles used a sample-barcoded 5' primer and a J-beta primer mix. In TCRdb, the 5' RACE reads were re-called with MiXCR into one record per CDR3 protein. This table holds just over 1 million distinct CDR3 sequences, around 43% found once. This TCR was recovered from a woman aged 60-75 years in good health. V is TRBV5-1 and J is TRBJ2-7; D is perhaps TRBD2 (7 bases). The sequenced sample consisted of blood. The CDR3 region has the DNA TGCGCCAGCAGCACCTTCGGGGGGCCCTTTTACGAGCAGTACTTC. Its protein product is CASSTFGGPFYEQYF.